This TCR beta chain comes out of a study of T cell responses to AZD1222 COVID-19 vaccine. Germline V gene data show CDR1 as SGHRS and CDR2 as YFSETQ. The CDR3 loop spans 13 amino acids. Trimming took 6 bases from V and 1 from J, leaving 10 bases between them. Study outcomes and limitations: Reportedly, nearly half the spike-specific TCRs target unmutated variant regions. Donors, mostly white British, included more females; clonal diversity was possibly underestimated.

Using immunoSEQ multiplex PCR, the repertoire was profiled, and TCRdb retains in-frame clones only, with some absent. The sample has some 150,000 clones; 88% are singletons. As for this clone: The antigen remains unidentified.

Material: peripheral blood, obtained 28 days after the second dose of the MenACWY control vaccine. V is TRBV5-1 and J is TRBJ1-1; D gene unclear. This receptor was obtained from an adult who received the MenACWY meningococcal vaccine as a control. CDR3 region: CASNLAGNTEAFF. DNA for the CDR3: TGCGCCAGCAATCTCGCAGGGAACACTGAAGCTTTCTTT.